The rows below give T cell receptor beta chains drawn from one sample of a study of cytomegalovirus exposure and HLA in healthy donors. TCRdb's table, derived via immunoSEQ multiplex PCR, lists solely in-frame clones and lacks some. The sample holds some 130,000 clones, over 65% seen once. The sequenced material came from PBMCs. The receptor set was obtained from a woman in her 30s in good health and CMV-seropositive. Each CDR3 is given with its conserved first and last residue. D genes are given only for firm matches. Expanded clones are given a class, and other clones once, few, many or no size at all.

V gene	J gene	D gene	clone size	CDR3 protein	CDR3 DNA
TRBV11-2	TRBJ2-3	NA	once	CASSLVFADTQYF	TGTGCCAGCAGCTTAGTGTTCGCAGATACGCAGTATTTT
TRBV6-1	TRBJ1-5	TRBD1	NA	CATQDRENNQPQHF	TGTGCCACCCAGGACAGGGAAAACAATCAGCCCCAGCATTTT
TRBV7-9	TRBJ1-3	TRBD1	once	CASSLADRVSGNTIYF	TGTGCCAGCAGCTTAGCAGACAGGGTCTCTGGAAACACCATATATTTT
TRBV7-6	TRBJ1-3	NA	NA	CASSLEQGSGNTIYF	TGTGCCAGCAGCTTAGAACAGGGCTCTGGAAACACCATATATTTT
TRBV27	TRBJ1-2	NA	NA	CASRTDVVNYGYTF	TGTGCCAGCAGAACAGACGTGGTGAACTATGGCTACACCTTC
TRBV30	TRBJ2-7	NA	NA	CAWSRNSAYEQYF	TGTGCCTGGAGTAGGAACAGTGCCTACGAGCAGTACTTC
TRBV7-6	TRBJ1-2	NA	few	CASSPSTVGDGYTF	TGTGCCAGCAGCCCGTCCACAGTAGGGGATGGCTACACCTTC
TRBV5-1	TRBJ2-3	TRBD1	few	CASSQDRGDTDTQYF	TGCGCCAGCAGCCAGGACAGGGGGGACACAGATACGCAGTATTTT
TRBV10-3	TRBJ1-5	NA	NA	CAISERSVGDNQPQHF	TGTGCCATCAGTGAGAGGAGCGTAGGAGACAATCAGCCCCAGCATTTT
TRBV4-3	TRBJ1-1	NA	NA	CASSQGPSPKGTEAFF	TGCGCCAGCAGCCAAGGGCCCTCACCAAAGGGGACTGAAGCTTTCTTT
TRBV7-2	TRBJ2-7	NA	NA	CASSLGGGSYEQYF	TGTGCCAGCAGCTTAGGAGGAGGGTCCTACGAGCAGTACTTC
TRBV27	TRBJ1-5	NA	NA	CASSRQYSNQPQHF	TGTGCCAGCAGCCGACAGTATAGCAATCAGCCCCAGCATTTT
TRBV7-9	TRBJ1-1	NA	NA	CSSSLGGGDTEAFF	TGTTCCAGCAGCCTAGGAGGAGGCGACACTGAAGCTTTCTTT
TRBV4-1	TRBJ2-3	NA	NA	CASSQGLGSTDTQYF	TGCGCCAGCAGCCAGGGCCTTGGGAGCACAGATACGCAGTATTTT